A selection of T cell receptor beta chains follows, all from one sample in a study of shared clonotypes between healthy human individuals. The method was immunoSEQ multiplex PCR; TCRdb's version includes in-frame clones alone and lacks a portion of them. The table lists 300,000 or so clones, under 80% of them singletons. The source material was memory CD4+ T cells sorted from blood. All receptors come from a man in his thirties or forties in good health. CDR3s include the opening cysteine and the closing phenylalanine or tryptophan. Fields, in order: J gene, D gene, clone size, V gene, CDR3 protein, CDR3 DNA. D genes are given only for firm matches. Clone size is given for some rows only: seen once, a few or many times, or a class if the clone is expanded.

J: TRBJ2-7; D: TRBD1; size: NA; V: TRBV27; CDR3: CASSLFGTEGNEQYF; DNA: TGTGCCAGCAGTTTATTCGGGACAGAAGGCAACGAGCAGTACTTC
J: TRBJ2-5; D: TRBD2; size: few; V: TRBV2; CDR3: CASITERLAGGRETQYF; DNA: TGTGCCAGCATCACCGAGAGGCTAGCGGGAGGGCGAGAGACCCAGTACTTC
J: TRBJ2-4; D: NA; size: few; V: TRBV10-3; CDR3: CAISESEGWIKNIQYF; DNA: TGTGCCATCAGTGAGTCGGAGGGCTGGATAAAAAACATTCAGTACTTC
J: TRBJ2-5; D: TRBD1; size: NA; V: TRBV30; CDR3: CAWKTGTGQETQYF; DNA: TGTGCCTGGAAAACCGGGACAGGACAAGAGACCCAGTACTTC
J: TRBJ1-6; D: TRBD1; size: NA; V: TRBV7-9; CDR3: CASSLGQTSSYNSPLHF; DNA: TGTGCCAGCAGCCTGGGACAGACAAGCTCCTATAATTCACCCCTCCACTTT
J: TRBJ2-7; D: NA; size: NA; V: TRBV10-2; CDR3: CASSESSYEQYF; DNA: TGCGCCAGCAGTGAGTCTAGTTACGAGCAGTACTTC
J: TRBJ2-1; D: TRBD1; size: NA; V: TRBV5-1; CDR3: CASSWGQGTEQFF; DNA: TGCGCCAGCAGCTGGGGACAGGGTACTGAGCAGTTCTTC
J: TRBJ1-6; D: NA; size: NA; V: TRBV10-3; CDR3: CAIMGSFNSPLHF; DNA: TGTGCCATCATGGGATCATTCAATTCACCCCTCCACTTT
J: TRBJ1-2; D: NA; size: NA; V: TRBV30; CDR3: CAWSELVSGYTF; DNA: TGTGCCTGGAGTGAGCTCGTATCTGGCTACACCTTC
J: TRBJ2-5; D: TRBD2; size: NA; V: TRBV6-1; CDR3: CASTKLAGYQETQYF; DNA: TGTGCCAGCACCAAACTAGCGGGGTACCAAGAGACCCAGTACTTC
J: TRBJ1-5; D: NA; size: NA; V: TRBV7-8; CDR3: CASSHQGGFTSNQPQHF; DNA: TGTGCCAGCAGCCACCAGGGAGGCTTCACTAGTAATCAGCCCCAGCATTTT
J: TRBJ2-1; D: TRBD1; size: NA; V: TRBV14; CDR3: CASSQTGGRAEQFF; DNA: TGTGCCAGCAGCCAGACAGGGGGCCGAGCTGAGCAGTTCTTC
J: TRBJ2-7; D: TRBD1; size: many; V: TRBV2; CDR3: CASSEERTGGSEQYF; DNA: TGTGCCAGCAGTGAAGAGAGGACAGGGGGAAGCGAGCAGTACTTC
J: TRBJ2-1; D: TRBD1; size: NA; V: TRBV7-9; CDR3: CASGQTGAANEQFF; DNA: TGTGCCAGCGGCCAGACAGGGGCGGCAAATGAGCAGTTCTTC
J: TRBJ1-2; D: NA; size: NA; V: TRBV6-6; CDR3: CASSYSGGVGGYTF; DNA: TGTGCCAGCAGTTACTCGGGGGGAGTTGGAGGCTACACCTTC
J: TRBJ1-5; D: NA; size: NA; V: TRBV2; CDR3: CASSVASRDQPQHF; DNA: TGTGCCAGCAGTGTAGCATCGCGGGATCAGCCCCAGCATTTT
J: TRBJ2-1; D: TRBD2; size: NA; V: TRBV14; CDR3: CASSQVVAGGRVVLNEQFF; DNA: TGTGCCAGCAGCCAGGTGGTAGCGGGAGGCCGGGTAGTTTTGAATGAGCAGTTCTTC
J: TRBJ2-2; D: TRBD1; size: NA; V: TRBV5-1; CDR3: CASSLAGTGGAGPPGELFF; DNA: TGCGCCAGCAGCTTGGCAGGGACAGGGGGCGCGGGACCCCCCGGGGAGCTGTTTTTT
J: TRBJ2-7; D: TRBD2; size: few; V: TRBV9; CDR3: CASSKGAGGRYEQYF; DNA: TGTGCCAGCAGCAAAGGGGCGGGAGGCCGGTACGAGCAGTACTTC
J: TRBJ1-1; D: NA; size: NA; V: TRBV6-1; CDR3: CASIVTENTEAFF; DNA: TGTGCCAGCATTGTCACAGAGAACACTGAAGCTTTCTTT
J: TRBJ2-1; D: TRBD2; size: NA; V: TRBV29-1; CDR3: CSVDLLAGGMSSYNEQFF; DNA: TGCAGCGTTGACCTACTAGCGGGAGGGATGAGCTCCTACAATGAGCAGTTCTTC
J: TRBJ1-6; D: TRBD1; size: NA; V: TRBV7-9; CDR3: CASSSGTGGLSLHF; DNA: TGTGCCAGCAGCTCTGGGACAGGGGGTTTATCCCTCCACTTT
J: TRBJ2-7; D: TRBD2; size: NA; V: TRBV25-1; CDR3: CASSFSTSGRYEQYF; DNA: TGTGCCAGCAGTTTTTCAACTAGCGGGAGGTACGAGCAGTACTTC
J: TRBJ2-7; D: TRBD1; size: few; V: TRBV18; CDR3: CASSPSGQGIYEQYF; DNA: TGTGCCAGCTCCCCATCGGGACAGGGAATCTACGAGCAGTACTTC
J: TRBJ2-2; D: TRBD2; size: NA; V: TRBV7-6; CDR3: CASSLVLAGGRFPPGELFF; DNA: TGTGCCAGCAGCTTAGTACTAGCGGGAGGGCGGTTTCCTCCCGGGGAGCTGTTTTTT
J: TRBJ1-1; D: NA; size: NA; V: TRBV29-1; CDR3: CSVETTGLSAFF; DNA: TGCAGCGTTGAAACGACCGGGTTATCAGCTTTCTTT
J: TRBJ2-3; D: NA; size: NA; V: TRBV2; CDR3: CASILWGYGPDTQYF; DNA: TGTGCCAGCATCCTCTGGGGGTACGGGCCAGATACGCAGTATTTT
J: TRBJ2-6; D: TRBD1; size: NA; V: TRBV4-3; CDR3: CASSGQGAVTGANVLTF; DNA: TGCGCCAGCAGCGGACAGGGGGCGGTAACTGGGGCCAACGTCCTGACTTTC
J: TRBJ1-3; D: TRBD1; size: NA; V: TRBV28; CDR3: CASRRNRGGNTIYF; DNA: TGTGCCAGCAGACGCAACAGGGGCGGAAACACCATATATTTT
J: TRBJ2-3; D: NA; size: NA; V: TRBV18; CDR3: CASSPRGTDTQYF; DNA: TGTGCCAGCTCACCACGGGGAACAGATACGCAGTATTTT
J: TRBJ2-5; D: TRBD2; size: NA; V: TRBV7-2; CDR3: CASSRGLAGGPGSETQYF; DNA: TGTGCCAGCAGCCGGGGACTAGCGGGAGGGCCAGGTTCCGAGACCCAGTACTTC
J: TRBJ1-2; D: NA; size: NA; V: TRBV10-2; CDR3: CASSVAGDYGYTF; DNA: TGCGCCAGCAGTGTGGCAGGCGACTATGGCTACACCTTC
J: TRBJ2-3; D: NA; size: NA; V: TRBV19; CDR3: CASSIPRGSTDTQYF; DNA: TGTGCCAGTAGTATACCGCGGGGTAGCACAGATACGCAGTATTTT
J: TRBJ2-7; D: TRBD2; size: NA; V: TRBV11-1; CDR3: CASSPIQRTSGRTYEQYF; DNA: TGTGCCAGCAGCCCCATCCAAAGGACTAGCGGGAGAACCTACGAGCAGTACTTC
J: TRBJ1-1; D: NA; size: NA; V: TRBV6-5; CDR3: CASSYEGFLNTEAFF; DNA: TGTGCCAGCAGTTACGAGGGATTCCTAAACACTGAAGCTTTCTTT
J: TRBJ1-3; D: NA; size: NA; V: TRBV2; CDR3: CASRNREGVGNTIYF; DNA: TGTGCCAGCAGGAACAGGGAGGGAGTTGGAAACACCATATATTTT
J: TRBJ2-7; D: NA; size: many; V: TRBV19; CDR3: CASSLGLADEQYF; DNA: TGTGCCAGTAGTTTGGGACTCGCTGACGAGCAGTACTTC
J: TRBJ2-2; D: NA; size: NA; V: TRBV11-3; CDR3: CASSSSRNAGELFF; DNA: TGTGCCAGCAGCTCATCTAGGAACGCCGGGGAGCTGTTTTTT
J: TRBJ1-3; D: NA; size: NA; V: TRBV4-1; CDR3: CASSSSPSSGNTIYF; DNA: TGCGCCAGCAGTTCAAGCCCCAGCTCTGGAAACACCATATATTTT
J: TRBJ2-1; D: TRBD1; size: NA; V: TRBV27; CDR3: CASRTPGQGSYNEQFF; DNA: TGTGCCAGCAGGACACCGGGACAGGGGTCGTACAATGAGCAGTTCTTC
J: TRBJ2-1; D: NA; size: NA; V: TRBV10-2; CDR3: CASSEVRATYNEQFF; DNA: TGCGCCAGCAGTGAAGTTAGGGCCACCTACAATGAGCAGTTCTTC
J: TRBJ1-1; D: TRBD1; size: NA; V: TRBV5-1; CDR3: CASSPETGLNTEAFF; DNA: TGCGCCAGCAGCCCGGAGACAGGGTTGAACACTGAAGCTTTCTTT
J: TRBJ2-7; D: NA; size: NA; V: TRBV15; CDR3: CATSAQGGGQYF; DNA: TGTGCCACCAGCGCCCAGGGGGGTGGGCAGTACTTC
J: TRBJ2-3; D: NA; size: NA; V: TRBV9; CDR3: CASSVGVRDTQYF; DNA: TGTGCCAGCAGCGTAGGTGTCCGAGATACGCAGTATTTT
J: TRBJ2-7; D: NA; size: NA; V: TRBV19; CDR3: CASSIRLAVQRYEQYF; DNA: TGTGCCAGTAGTATCCGCCTTGCCGTGCAGCGTTACGAGCAGTACTTC
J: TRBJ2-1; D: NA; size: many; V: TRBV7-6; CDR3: CASSLARNEQFF; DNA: TGTGCCAGCAGCTTGGCGAGGAATGAGCAGTTCTTC
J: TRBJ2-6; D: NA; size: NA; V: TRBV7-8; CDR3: CASSYRSGANVLTF; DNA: TGTGCCAGCAGCTACCGTTCTGGGGCCAACGTCCTGACTTTC
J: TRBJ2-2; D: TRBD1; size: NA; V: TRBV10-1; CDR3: CASRGGQGSLFF; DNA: TGCGCCAGCAGGGGCGGACAGGGAAGTCTGTTTTTT
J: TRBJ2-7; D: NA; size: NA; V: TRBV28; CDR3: CASSTSSSRYF; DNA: TGTGCCAGCAGTACCTCAAGCAGCCGGTACTTC
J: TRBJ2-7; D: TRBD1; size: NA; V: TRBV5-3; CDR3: CARDLGGSYEQYF; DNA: TGTGCCAGAGATTTAGGGGGCAGCTACGAGCAGTACTTC
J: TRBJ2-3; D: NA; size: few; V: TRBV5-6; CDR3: CASSQVGGSTDTQYF; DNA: TGTGCCAGCAGCCAGGTCGGGGGTTCCACAGATACGCAGTATTTT
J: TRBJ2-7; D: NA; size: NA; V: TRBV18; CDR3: CASSAMGSGAGVYEQYF; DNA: TGTGCCAGCTCGGCCATGGGATCGGGGGCCGGGGTTTACGAGCAGTACTTC
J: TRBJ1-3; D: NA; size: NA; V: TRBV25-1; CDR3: CASSSEGLGNTIYF; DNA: TGTGCCAGCAGCTCCGAGGGATTAGGAAACACCATATATTTT
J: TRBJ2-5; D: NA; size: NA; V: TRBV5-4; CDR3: CASSSDLEETQYF; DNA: TGTGCCAGTAGCTCGGATCTAGAGGAGACCCAGTACTTC
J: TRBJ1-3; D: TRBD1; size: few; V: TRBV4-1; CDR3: CASSRGQGFGNTIYF; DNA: TGCGCCAGCAGCCGGGGACAGGGCTTTGGAAACACCATATATTTT
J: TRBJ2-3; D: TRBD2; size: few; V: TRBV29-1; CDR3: CSARRTSGRGDTQYF; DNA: TGCAGCGCTCGAAGAACTAGCGGGAGGGGAGATACGCAGTATTTT
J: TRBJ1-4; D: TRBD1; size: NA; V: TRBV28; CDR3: CASRPQGAWGVKLFF; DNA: TGTGCCAGCAGGCCTCAGGGGGCTTGGGGTGTGAAACTGTTTTTT
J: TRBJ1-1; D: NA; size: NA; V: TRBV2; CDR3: CASSAAWSYEAFF; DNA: TGTGCCAGCAGTGCCGCCTGGAGTTATGAAGCTTTCTTT
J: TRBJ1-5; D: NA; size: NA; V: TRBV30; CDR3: CAWTPVGGNQPQHF; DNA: TGTGCCTGGACCCCGGTGGGGGGCAATCAGCCCCAGCATTTT